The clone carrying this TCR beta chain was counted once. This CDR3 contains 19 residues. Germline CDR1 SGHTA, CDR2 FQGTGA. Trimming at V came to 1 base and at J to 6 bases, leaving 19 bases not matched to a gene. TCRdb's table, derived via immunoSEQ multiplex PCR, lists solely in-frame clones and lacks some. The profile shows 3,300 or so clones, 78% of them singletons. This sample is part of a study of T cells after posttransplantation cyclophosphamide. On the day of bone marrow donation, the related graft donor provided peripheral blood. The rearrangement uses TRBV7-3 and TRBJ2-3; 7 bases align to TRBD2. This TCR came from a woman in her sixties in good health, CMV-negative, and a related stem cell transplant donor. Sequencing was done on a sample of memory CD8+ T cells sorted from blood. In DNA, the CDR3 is TGTGCCAGCAGCTTAAGGGGTAGTAGCGAGGGAGGGCCAAGGGATACGCAGTATTTT. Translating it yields CASSLRGSSEGGPRDTQYF.